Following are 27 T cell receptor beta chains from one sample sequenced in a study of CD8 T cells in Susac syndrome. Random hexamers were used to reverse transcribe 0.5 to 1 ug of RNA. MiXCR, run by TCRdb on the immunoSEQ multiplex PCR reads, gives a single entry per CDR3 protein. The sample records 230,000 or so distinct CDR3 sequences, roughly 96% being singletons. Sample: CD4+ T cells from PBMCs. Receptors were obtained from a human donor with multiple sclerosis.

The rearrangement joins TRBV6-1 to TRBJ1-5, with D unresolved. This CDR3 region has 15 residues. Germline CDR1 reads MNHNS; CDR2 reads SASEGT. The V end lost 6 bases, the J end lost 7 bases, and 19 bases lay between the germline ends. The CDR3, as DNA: TGTGCCAGCAGGGAACACCGGGTCTTGGGCCAGCCCCAGCATTTT. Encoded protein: CASREHRVLGQPQHF.

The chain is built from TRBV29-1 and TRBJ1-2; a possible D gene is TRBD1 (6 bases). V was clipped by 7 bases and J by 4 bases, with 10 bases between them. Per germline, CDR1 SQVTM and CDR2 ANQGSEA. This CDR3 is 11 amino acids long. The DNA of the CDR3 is TGCAGCGCCCAAGGGGGCTATGGCTACACCTTC. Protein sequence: CSAQGGYGYTF.

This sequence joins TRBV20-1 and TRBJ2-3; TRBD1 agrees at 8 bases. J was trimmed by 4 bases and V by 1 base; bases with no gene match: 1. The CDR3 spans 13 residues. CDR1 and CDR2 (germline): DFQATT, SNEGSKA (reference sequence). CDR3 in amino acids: CSARAGQADTQYF. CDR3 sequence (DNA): TGCAGTGCTAGAGCGGGACAGGCAGATACGCAGTATTTT.

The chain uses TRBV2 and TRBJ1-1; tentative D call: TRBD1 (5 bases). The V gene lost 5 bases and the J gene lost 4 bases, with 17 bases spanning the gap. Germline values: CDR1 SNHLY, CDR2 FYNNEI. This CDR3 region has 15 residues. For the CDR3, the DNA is TGTGCCAGCAGTCTTGCAGGGCCGCTTGGCACTGAAGCTTTCTTT. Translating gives CASSLAGPLGTEAFF.

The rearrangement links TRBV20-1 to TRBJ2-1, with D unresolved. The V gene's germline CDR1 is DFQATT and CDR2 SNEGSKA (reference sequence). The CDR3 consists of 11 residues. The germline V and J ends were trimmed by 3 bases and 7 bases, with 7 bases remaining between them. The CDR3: CSARRMNEQFF. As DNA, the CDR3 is TGCAGTGCTAGGCGGATGAATGAGCAGTTCTTC.

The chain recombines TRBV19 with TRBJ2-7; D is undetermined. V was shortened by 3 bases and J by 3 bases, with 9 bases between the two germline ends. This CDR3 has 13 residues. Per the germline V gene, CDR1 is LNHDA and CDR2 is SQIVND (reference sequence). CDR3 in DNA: TGTGCCAGTAGTATCCGAGGCCGCTACGAGCAGTACTTC. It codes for CASSIRGRYEQYF.

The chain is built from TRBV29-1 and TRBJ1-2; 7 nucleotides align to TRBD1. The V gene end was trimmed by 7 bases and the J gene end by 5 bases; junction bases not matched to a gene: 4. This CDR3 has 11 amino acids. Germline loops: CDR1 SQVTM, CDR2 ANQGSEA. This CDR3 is CSAGTDYGYTF. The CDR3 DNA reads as TGCAGCGCTGGGACAGATTATGGCTACACCTTC. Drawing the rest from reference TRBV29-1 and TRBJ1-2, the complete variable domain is SAVISQKPSRDICQRGTSLTIQCQVDSQVTMMFWYRQQPGQSLTLIATANQGSEATYESGFVIDKFPISRPNLTFSTLTVSNMSPEDSSIYLCSAGTDYGYTFGSGTRLTVV.

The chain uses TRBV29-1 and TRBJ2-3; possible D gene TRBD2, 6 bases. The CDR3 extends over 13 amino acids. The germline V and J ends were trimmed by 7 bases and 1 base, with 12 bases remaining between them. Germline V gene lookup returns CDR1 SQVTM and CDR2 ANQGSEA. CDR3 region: CSGSGTGTDTQYF. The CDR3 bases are TGCAGCGGCTCCGGGACTGGCACAGATACGCAGTATTTT.

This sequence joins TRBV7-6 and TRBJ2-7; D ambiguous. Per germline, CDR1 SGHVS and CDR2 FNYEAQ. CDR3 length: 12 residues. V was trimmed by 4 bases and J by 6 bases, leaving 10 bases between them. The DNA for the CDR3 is TGTGCCAGCAGCTCTTTCCCTAGCGAGCAGTACTTC. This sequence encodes CASSSFPSEQYF.

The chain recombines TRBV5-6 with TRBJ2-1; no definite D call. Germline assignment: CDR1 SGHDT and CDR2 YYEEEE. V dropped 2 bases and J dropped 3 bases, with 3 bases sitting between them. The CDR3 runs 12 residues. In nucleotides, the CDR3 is TGTGCCAGCAGCTTTGACTACAATGAGCAGTTCTTC. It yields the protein CASSFDYNEQFF.

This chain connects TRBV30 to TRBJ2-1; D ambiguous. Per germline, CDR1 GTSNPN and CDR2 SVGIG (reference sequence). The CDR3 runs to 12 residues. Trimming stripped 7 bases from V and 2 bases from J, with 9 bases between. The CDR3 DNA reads TGTGCCTCAATTGTTCCCTACAATGAGCAGTTCTTC. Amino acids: CASIVPYNEQFF.

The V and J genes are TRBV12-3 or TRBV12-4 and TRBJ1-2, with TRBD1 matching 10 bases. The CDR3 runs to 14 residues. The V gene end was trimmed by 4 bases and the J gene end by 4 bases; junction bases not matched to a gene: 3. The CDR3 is CASSYRTGGYGYTF. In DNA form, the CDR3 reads TGTGCCAGCAGTTATCGGACAGGGGGCTATGGCTACACCTTC.

DNA of the CDR3: TGTGCCAGCAGCGTAGGGTGGCGGGGCCAAGCTTTCTTT. It translates to CASSVGWRGQAFF. The genes are TRBV9 and TRBJ1-1, with D possibly TRBD1 on 5 matching bases. This CDR3 contains 13 residues. V was cut by 0 bases and J by 9 bases, with 12 bases left in between. Germline V lookup: CDR1 SGDLS, CDR2 YYNGEE.

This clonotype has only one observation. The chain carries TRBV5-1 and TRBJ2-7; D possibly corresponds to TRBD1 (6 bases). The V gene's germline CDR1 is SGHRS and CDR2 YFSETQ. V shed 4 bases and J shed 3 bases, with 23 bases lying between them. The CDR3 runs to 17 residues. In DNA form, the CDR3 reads TGCGCCAGCAGCCGACAAGTAACAGGGTCAGGTGGCTACGAGCAGTACTTC. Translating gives CASSRQVTGSGGYEQYF.

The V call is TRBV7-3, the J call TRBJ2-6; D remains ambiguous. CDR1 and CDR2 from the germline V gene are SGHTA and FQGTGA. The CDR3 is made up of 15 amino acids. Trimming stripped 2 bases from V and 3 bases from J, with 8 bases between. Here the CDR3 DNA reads TGTGCCAGCAGCTTATCGAGAGATGGGGCCAACGTCCTGACTTTC. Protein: CASSLSRDGANVLTF.

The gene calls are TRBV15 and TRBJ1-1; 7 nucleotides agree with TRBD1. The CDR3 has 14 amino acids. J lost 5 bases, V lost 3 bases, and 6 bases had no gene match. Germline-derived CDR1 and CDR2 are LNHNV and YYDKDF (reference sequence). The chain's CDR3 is CATSSVRGSTEAFF. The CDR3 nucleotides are TGTGCCACCAGCAGCGTCAGGGGGTCGACTGAAGCTTTCTTT. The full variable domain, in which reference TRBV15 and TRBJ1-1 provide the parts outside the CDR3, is DAMVIQNPRYQVTQFGKPVTLSCSQTLNHNVMYWYQQKSSQAPKLLFHYYDKDFNNEADTPDNFQSRRPNTSFCFLDIRSPGLGDTAMYLCATSSVRGSTEAFFGQGTRLTVV.

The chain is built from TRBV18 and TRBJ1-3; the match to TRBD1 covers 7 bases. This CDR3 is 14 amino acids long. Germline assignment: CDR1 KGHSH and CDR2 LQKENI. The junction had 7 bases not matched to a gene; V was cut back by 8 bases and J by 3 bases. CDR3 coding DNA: TGTGCCAGCACCATGACAGGGAATGGAAACACCATATATTTT. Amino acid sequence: CASTMTGNGNTIYF. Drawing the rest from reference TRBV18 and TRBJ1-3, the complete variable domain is NAGVMQNPRHLVRRRGQEARLRCSPMKGHSHVYWYRQLPEEGLKFMVYLQKENIIDESGMPKERFSAEFPKEGPSILRIQQVVRGDSAAYFCASTMTGNGNTIYFGEGSWLTVV.

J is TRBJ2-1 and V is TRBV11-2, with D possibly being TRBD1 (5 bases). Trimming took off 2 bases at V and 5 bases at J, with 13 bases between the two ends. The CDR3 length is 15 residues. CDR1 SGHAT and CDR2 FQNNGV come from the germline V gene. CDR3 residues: CASSLLQGLDNEQFF. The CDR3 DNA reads TGTGCCAGCAGCTTATTGCAGGGTCTAGACAATGAGCAGTTCTTC.

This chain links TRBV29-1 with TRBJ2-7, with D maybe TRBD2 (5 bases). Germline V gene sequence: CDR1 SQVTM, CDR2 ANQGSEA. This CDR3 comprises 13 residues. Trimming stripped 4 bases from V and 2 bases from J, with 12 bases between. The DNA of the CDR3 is TGCAGCGTTGGATCCCGGGGTACCTACGAGCAGTACTTC. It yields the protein CSVGSRGTYEQYF.

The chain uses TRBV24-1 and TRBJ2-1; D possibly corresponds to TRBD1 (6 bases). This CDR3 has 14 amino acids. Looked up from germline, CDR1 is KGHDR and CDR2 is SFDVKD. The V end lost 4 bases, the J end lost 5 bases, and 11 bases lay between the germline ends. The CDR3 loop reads CATSDSPGDNEQFF. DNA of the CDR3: TGTGCCACCAGTGACTCGCCAGGGGACAATGAGCAGTTCTTC.

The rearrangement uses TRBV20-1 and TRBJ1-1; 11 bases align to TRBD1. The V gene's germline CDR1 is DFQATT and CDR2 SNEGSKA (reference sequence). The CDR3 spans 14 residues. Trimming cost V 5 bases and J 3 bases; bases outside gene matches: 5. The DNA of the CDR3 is TGCAGTGCTGGACAGGGGGCGCAGTACACTGAAGCTTTCTTT. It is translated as CSAGQGAQYTEAFF.

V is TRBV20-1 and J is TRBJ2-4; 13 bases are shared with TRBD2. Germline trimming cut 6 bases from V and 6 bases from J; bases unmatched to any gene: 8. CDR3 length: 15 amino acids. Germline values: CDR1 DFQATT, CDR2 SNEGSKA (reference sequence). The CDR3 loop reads CSASKRTSGRNIQYF. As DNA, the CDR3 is TGCAGTGCCTCTAAACGGACTAGCGGGAGAAACATTCAGTACTTC.

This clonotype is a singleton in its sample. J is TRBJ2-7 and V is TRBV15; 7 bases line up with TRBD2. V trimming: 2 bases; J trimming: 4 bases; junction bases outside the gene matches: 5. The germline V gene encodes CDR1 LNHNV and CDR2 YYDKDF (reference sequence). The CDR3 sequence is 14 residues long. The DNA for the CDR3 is TGTGCCACCAGCAGACCGGGGGGAGCGTACGAGCAGTACTTC. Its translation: CATSRPGGAYEQYF.

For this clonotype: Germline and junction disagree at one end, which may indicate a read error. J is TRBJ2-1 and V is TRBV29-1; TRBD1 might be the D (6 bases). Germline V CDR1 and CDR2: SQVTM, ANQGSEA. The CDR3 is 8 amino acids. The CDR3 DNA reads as TGCAGCGTCGGTTCAGGGGTGTTC. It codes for CSVGSGVF.

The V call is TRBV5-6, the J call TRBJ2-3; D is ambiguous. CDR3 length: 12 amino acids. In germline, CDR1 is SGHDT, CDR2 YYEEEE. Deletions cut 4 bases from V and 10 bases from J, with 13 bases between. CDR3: CASSRPTPPQYF. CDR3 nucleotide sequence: TGTGCCAGCAGCCGACCCACCCCCCCGCAGTATTTT.

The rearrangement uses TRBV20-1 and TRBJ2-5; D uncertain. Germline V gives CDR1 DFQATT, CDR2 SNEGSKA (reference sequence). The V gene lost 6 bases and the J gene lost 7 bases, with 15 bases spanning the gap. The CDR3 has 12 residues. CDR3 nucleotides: TGCAGTGCCCGGCCTGCCGGCGGGACCCAGTACTTC. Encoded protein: CSARPAGGTQYF.

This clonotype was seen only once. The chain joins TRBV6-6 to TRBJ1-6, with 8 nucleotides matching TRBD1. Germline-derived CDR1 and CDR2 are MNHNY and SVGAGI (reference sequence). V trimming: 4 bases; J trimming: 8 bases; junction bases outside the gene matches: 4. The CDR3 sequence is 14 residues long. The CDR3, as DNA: TGTGCCAGCAGTTTTCAGGGGGCAGATTCACCCCTCCACTTT. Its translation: CASSFQGADSPLHF.